This passage covers 30 T cell receptor beta chains from one sample sequenced in a study of cytomegalovirus exposure and HLA in healthy donors. The PCR used 60 Vbeta and 13 Jbeta primers. Some clones are missing from TCRdb's copy, which holds only in-frame ones; the method was immunoSEQ multiplex PCR. The sample has approximately 150,000 clones; about 75% are singletons. The sample consisted of PBMCs. The receptors here all came from a man aged 35-49 years in good health and CMV-seropositive.

The chain uses TRBV10-3 and TRBJ1-5; a possible D gene is TRBD1 (6 bases). The CDR3 consists of 15 residues. V lost 5 bases, J lost 2 bases, and 13 bases lay in between. Germline V CDR1 and CDR2: ENHRY, SYGVKD. The CDR3 coding sequence is TGTGCCATCAGTAAAGCAGGGGATCGCAATCAGCCCCAGCATTTT. It codes for CAISKAGDRNQPQHF.

This chain uses TRBV11-3 with TRBJ2-3, with D maybe TRBD2 (5 bases). This CDR3 contains 15 residues. Trimming pared 3 bases from V and 1 base from J, leaving 11 bases between. CDR1 SGHNT and CDR2 YENEEA come from the germline V gene. In nucleotides, the CDR3 is TGTGCCAGCAGCTTCGGGGAACTGGGCACAGATACGCAGTATTTT. Residues: CASSFGELGTDTQYF.

This rearrangement joins TRBV6-5 to TRBJ1-2, with a possible D match to TRBD1 (6 bases). The CDR3 has 16 residues. Between the trimmed V and J ends, which lost 2 bases and 5 bases, there was a span of 18 bases. CDR1 is MNHEY, CDR2 SVGAGI, per germline. The CDR3 spells CASSYQSDRFHYGYTF. For the CDR3, the DNA is TGTGCCAGCAGTTACCAATCGGACAGATTTCATTATGGCTACACCTTC.

This clone came up once. The J gene is TRBJ2-7, the V gene TRBV15; 7 bases fit TRBD2. V was pared by 5 bases and J by 2 bases, with 9 bases of the junction left unmatched. CDR3 length: 15 residues. Germline assignment: CDR1 LNHNV and CDR2 YYDKDF (reference sequence). The CDR3 loop reads CATSRGRGGTYEQYF. The CDR3 region has the DNA TGTGCCACCAGCCGAGGGAGGGGAGGTACCTACGAGCAGTACTTC.

The chain recombines TRBV9 with TRBJ1-1, with 8 bases identical to TRBD1. J lost 5 bases, V lost 3 bases, and 9 bases had no gene match. The CDR3 has 15 residues. Germline CDR1 SGDLS, CDR2 YYNGEE. CDR3 protein: CASSDRTGTGTEAFF. Here the CDR3 DNA reads TGTGCCAGCAGCGATAGGACAGGGACGGGGACTGAAGCTTTCTTT.

This chain links TRBV15 with TRBJ1-5; D might be TRBD1 (6 bases). Trimming shortened V by 3 bases and J by 7 bases, and 10 bases separated the two germline ends. Germline CDR1 and CDR2: LNHNV and YYDKDF (reference sequence). The CDR3 runs 13 residues. CDR3 DNA: TGTGCCACCAGCAGGGACCAGGGGCAGCCCCAGCATTTT. It codes for CATSRDQGQPQHF.

The V call is TRBV11-3, the J call TRBJ2-1; possible D gene TRBD2, 6 bases. Looked up from germline, CDR1 is SGHNT and CDR2 is YENEEA. The CDR3 covers 13 residues. V was shortened by 5 bases and J by 6 bases, with 11 bases between the two germline ends. The chain's CDR3 is CASSGGRSNEQFF. CDR3 nucleotides: TGTGCCAGCAGCGGGGGGAGATCCAATGAGCAGTTCTTC.

The chain recombines TRBV5-4 with TRBJ1-2; 7 bases agree with TRBD1. Germline trimming cut 2 bases from V and 8 bases from J; bases unmatched to any gene: 12. Germline CDR1 SGHNT, CDR2 YYREEE (reference sequence). This CDR3 has 15 residues. The CDR3 nucleotides are TGTGCCAGCAGCTTAATGACAGGGCTTATAAACGGCTACACCTTC. This translates into CASSLMTGLINGYTF. Supplemented by reference TRBV5-4 and TRBJ1-2, the full variable domain reads ETGVTQSPTHLIKTRGQQVTLRCSSQSGHNTVSWYQQALGQGPQFIFQYYREEENGRGNFPPRFSGLQFPNYSSELNVNALELDDSALYLCASSLMTGLINGYTFGSGTRLTVV.

The table lists this clone with a count of one. This chain joins TRBV7-9 and TRBJ1-6; 7 nucleotides align to TRBD1. The germline gives CDR1 SEHNR, CDR2 FQNEAQ (reference sequence). V trimming: 5 bases; J trimming: 0 bases; junction bases outside the gene matches: 7. There are 17 residues in the CDR3. The CDR3, as DNA: TGTGCCAGCAGCCAGGACAGGCTGAGCTCCTATAATTCACCCCTCCACTTT. Translation: CASSQDRLSSYNSPLHF.

This chain joins TRBV29-1 and TRBJ2-5; D is possibly TRBD1 (5 bases). CDR1 is SQVTM and CDR2 is ANQGSEA in the germline V gene. Trimming stripped 3 bases from V and 4 bases from J, with 12 bases between. CDR3 length: 13 residues. The CDR3 sequence: CSVDGASGETQYF. CDR3 coding DNA: TGCAGCGTTGATGGGGCCTCAGGAGAGACCCAGTACTTC.

This sequence joins TRBV5-4 and TRBJ2-6, with 7 positions matching TRBD1. J gave up 2 bases and V 4 bases, and 3 bases lay outside the gene matches. The CDR3 is 15 amino acids. CDR1 is SGHNT, CDR2 YYREEE, per germline (reference sequence). The CDR3 bases are TGTGCCAGCAGCGCCGGGACAGCTGGGGCCAACGTCCTGACTTTC. Its protein product is CASSAGTAGANVLTF. The full variable domain, rest sourced from reference TRBV5-4 and TRBJ2-6, is ETGVTQSPTHLIKTRGQQVTLRCSSQSGHNTVSWYQQALGQGPQFIFQYYREEENGRGNFPPRFSGLQFPNYSSELNVNALELDDSALYLCASSAGTAGANVLTFGAGSRLTVL.

The CDR3 protein is CSVGGGPGEKLFF. In DNA, the CDR3 is TGCAGCGTTGGGGGGGGCCCCGGGGAAAAACTGTTTTTT. The V call is TRBV29-1, the J call TRBJ1-4, with a tentative D call TRBD1 (6 bases). Trimming pared 4 bases from V and 8 bases from J, leaving 14 bases between. Per germline, CDR1 SQVTM and CDR2 ANQGSEA. The CDR3 runs to 13 residues.

The J gene is TRBJ2-1, the V gene TRBV11-1; 9 bases line up with TRBD2. V was clipped by 4 bases and J by 4 bases; unmatched bases: 11. There are 17 residues in the CDR3. CDR1 is SGHAT and CDR2 is FQDESV in the germline V gene (reference sequence). Written as DNA, the CDR3 is TGTGCCAGCAGCTCCCAAGCGGGAGGAGGGGGTTACAATGAGCAGTTCTTC. Encoded protein: CASSSQAGGGGYNEQFF.

This rearrangement joins TRBV10-1 to TRBJ2-2; a weak D match, TRBD1 (5 bases). V lost 9 bases to trimming and J lost 6 bases, with 14 bases between them. CDR1 and CDR2 (germline): WNHNN, SYGVQD (reference sequence). The CDR3 contains 13 residues. The CDR3 here is CASSITGAGELFF. CDR3 coding DNA: TGCGCCAGTAGCATTACAGGAGCCGGGGAGCTGTTTTTT.

The rearrangement links TRBV6-4 to TRBJ2-4; no clear D. The germline V and J ends were trimmed by 0 bases and 1 base, with 10 bases remaining between them. The CDR3 is 16 amino acids. Germline assignment: CDR1 MRHNA and CDR2 SNTAGT. In DNA form, the CDR3 reads TGTGCCAGCAGTGACTCTCCGGCCAGGGCCAAAAACATTCAGTACTTC. Translating gives CASSDSPARAKNIQYF.

The V and J genes are TRBV5-1 and TRBJ2-1, with a possible D match to TRBD2 (6 bases). Germline CDR1 is SGHRS and CDR2 is YFSETQ. CDR3 length: 16 amino acids. The V end lost 1 base, the J end lost 2 bases, and 13 bases lay between the germline ends. Here the CDR3 reads CASSLSVAGTYNEQFF. The DNA for the CDR3 is TGCGCCAGCAGCTTGTCGGTGGCGGGAACCTACAATGAGCAGTTCTTC.

The V call is TRBV19, the J call TRBJ2-5; 7 bases are a match to TRBD1. V lost 8 bases and J lost 3; bases outside the gene matches: 6. Germline CDR1 is LNHDA and CDR2 is SQIVND (reference sequence). CDR3 length equals 13 residues. CDR3 nucleotides: TGTGCCAGTGGAGCCGGGACAGAAGAGACCCAGTACTTC. It yields the protein CASGAGTEETQYF.

The chain carries TRBV4-2 and TRBJ2-6, with 9 nucleotides matching TRBD1. The CDR3 contains 18 residues. V trimming: 2 bases; J trimming: 6 bases; junction bases outside the gene matches: 11. The germline V gene encodes CDR1 LGHNA and CDR2 YNFKEQ. This CDR3 reads CASSQQDRGPLEANVLTF. For the CDR3, the DNA is TGTGCCAGCAGCCAACAGGACAGGGGACCTCTGGAGGCCAACGTCCTGACTTTC.

This clone was seen only a few times. The chain employs TRBV6-6 and TRBJ2-6, with a tentative D call TRBD1 (6 bases). Trimming pared 4 bases from V and 2 bases from J, leaving 9 bases between. The germline V gene has CDR1 MNHNY and CDR2 SVGAGI (reference sequence). The CDR3 has 15 residues. The CDR3 sequence: CASSLWTAGANVLTF. DNA of the CDR3: TGTGCCAGCAGTTTATGGACAGCTGGGGCCAACGTCCTGACTTTC.

The gene calls are TRBV6-5 and TRBJ2-3; D is uncertain. This CDR3 region has 14 residues. The germline V gene has CDR1 MNHEY and CDR2 SVGAGI. The V end lost 0 bases, the J end lost 5 bases, and 9 bases lay between the germline ends. CDR3 residues: CASSYSWARDTQYF. The CDR3 nucleotides read TGTGCCAGCAGTTACTCATGGGCGAGAGATACGCAGTATTTT.

The gene calls are TRBV5-1 and TRBJ2-5; D unresolved. Deletions cut 0 bases from V and 5 bases from J, with 8 bases between. Germline assignment: CDR1 SGHRS and CDR2 YFSETQ. This CDR3 region has 13 residues. In DNA form, the CDR3 reads TGCGCCAGCAGCTTGGGAGGTTGGGAGACCCAGTACTTC. This gives the protein CASSLGGWETQYF.

This clone was counted a single time. This chain links TRBV9 with TRBJ2-7; 7 nucleotides agree with TRBD2. Trimming at V came to 0 bases and at J to 2 bases, leaving 5 bases not matched to a gene. Germline V gives CDR1 SGDLS, CDR2 YYNGEE. The CDR3 totals 15 residues. The CDR3 nucleotides are TGTGCCAGCAGCGTAGGCGGGAGCGACACCTACGAGCAGTACTTC. The encoded protein is CASSVGGSDTYEQYF.

The CDR3 region has the DNA TGTGCCAGCAGCCTAGCGGGTTACAATGAGCAGTTCTTC. This translates into CASSLAGYNEQFF. This chain links TRBV2 with TRBJ2-1; 8 nucleotides line up with TRBD2. The CDR3 has 13 residues. The V gene end was trimmed by 6 bases and the J gene end by 4 bases; junction bases not matched to a gene: 2. CDR1 and CDR2 from the germline V gene are SNHLY and FYNNEI.

The rearrangement uses TRBV11-1 and TRBJ2-5; TRBD1 might be the D (5 bases). The CDR3 loop spans 16 amino acids. Germline V gene data show CDR1 as SGHAT and CDR2 as FQDESV (reference sequence). V lost 4 bases and J 5 bases, leaving 20 bases between the germline ends. The DNA of the CDR3 is TGTGCCAGCAGCTCCCTCCCTGGGGCAGTTTCCGAGACCCAGTACTTC. Translated, it gives CASSSLPGAVSETQYF.

CDR3 nucleotide sequence: TGTGCCACCGGTAGCGGGAGCTCCTACAATGAGCAGTTCTTC. The encoded protein is CATGSGSSYNEQFF. The chain uses TRBV5-5 and TRBJ2-1; 9 bases map to TRBD2. With V trimmed by 9 bases and J by 0 bases, 4 bases remained unmatched. The CDR3 is 14 amino acids. From germline, CDR1 is SGHKS and CDR2 YYEKEE (reference sequence).

This clone came up a few times. The chain links TRBV11-2 to TRBJ2-5; 7 bases agree with TRBD2. Germline CDR1 reads SGHAT; CDR2 reads FQNNGV. Trimming took 2 bases from V and 4 from J; bases not matched to a gene: 7. This CDR3 has 15 residues. CDR3 loop: CASSLSSGEGETQYF. The CDR3 bases are TGTGCCAGCAGCTTATCGTCGGGGGAGGGAGAGACCCAGTACTTC.

The chain joins TRBV27 to TRBJ1-5; D might be TRBD1 (5 bases). Trimming took off 2 bases at V and 9 bases at J, with 17 bases between the two ends. Germline V lookup: CDR1 MNHEY, CDR2 SMNVEV (reference sequence). CDR3 length: 15 amino acids. Here the CDR3 reads CASSLNFQGLGPQHF. As DNA, the CDR3 is TGTGCCAGCAGTTTAAATTTCCAGGGCCTAGGGCCCCAGCATTTT.

As regards this clone: At one end the junction does not follow the germline gene, possibly because of a read error. This chain uses TRBV7-3 with TRBJ2-4; 11 bases are shared with TRBD1. Per germline, CDR1 SGHTA and CDR2 FQGTGA. CDR3 length: 16 residues. The CDR3 loop reads CASSLPGQGGKNSQYF. In DNA form, the CDR3 reads TGTGCCAGCAGTTTGCCGGGACAGGGGGGCAAAAACAGTCAGTACTTC. Variable domain in full (rest from reference TRBV7-3 and TRBJ2-4): GAGVSQTPSNKVTEKGKYVELRCDPISGHTALYWYRQSLGQGPEFLIYFQGTGAADDSGLPNDRFFAVRPEGSVSTLKIQRTERGDSAVYLCASSLPGQGGKNSQYFGAGTRLSVL.

The chain combines TRBV7-2 with TRBJ2-7, with 10 bases aligning to TRBD2. The length of the CDR3 is 16 residues. V lost 1 base and J lost 2; bases outside the gene matches: 5. Germline V CDR1 and CDR2: SGHTA, FQGNSA. The CDR3 sequence: CASSLGASGSTYEQYF. The CDR3 bases are TGTGCCAGCAGCTTAGGGGCTAGCGGGAGTACCTACGAGCAGTACTTC.

The V and J genes are TRBV21-1 and TRBJ1-3. TRBV21-1 is deemed a pseudogene. The CDR3 contains 18 residues. CDR3 DNA: TGTGCCAGCAGCAACGCTATAAGGGACTGGAGCTCTGGAAACACCATATATTTT. Residues: CASSNAIRDWSSGNTIYF.